These 2 T cell receptor beta chains originate from one sample sequenced in a study of Ad26.COV2.S vaccination and SARS-CoV-2 variants. Profiling relied on immunoSEQ multiplex PCR, and the TCRdb table lists in-frame clones only, not all of them. Of some 390,000 clones listed, 70% to 90% are singletons. The treatment here: around 19 received Ad26.COV2.S at low or high dose, single or two shots; roughly 5 received placebo; per-sample allocation not given. The study sampled participants on day 63 after the first vaccine or placebo injection. This sample comprised peripheral blood, obtained in a trial of Ad26.COV2.S vaccine versus placebo. The receptors come from a person between 18 and 60 years old who received the Ad26.COV2.S COVID-19 vaccine or a placebo.

V usage is TRBV11-3 and J usage is TRBJ1-5, with a possible D match to TRBD1 (6 bases). V was pared by 6 bases and J by 0 bases, with 24 bases between. Germline V CDR1 and CDR2: SGHNT, YENEEA. CDR3 size: 19 residues. In DNA form, the CDR3 reads TGTGCCAGCAGGGACCTACAGGGCCCGCAGCTATATAGCAATCAGCCCCAGCATTTT. Residues: CASRDLQGPQLYSNQPQHF.

This clone was seen just once. J is TRBJ2-1 and V is TRBV3-1 (or the pseudogene TRBV3-2); TRBD2 matches at 7 bases. J lost 10 bases, V lost 3 bases, and 6 bases had no gene match. There are 13 residues in the CDR3. In germline, CDR1 is LGHDT, CDR2 YNNKEL (reference sequence). CDR3 sequence: CASSHLSRGEQFF. CDR3 nucleotide sequence: TGTGCCAGCAGCCACCTCTCGCGGGGGGAGCAGTTCTTC.